The sequence of this T cell receptor beta chain was determined in a study of blood T cells in healthy people across ages. Study summary: For every two T cells, template switching captured about one barcoded beta molecule. Broader study findings: Using unsorted PBMCs precluded a conclusive naive versus antigen-experienced comparison. Long-lived donors carried more naive CD4+ cells and greater diversity than aged donors.

The authors ran a second PCR of about 7 to 12 cycles using a sample-barcoded 5' primer and a J-beta primer mix. Using its own MiXCR run on the 5' RACE reads, TCRdb lists one record per CDR3 protein. Here the sample spans about 570,000 distinct CDR3 sequences, 27% being singletons. This clonotype was seen only a few times. The target antigen is unknown. At one boundary the junction diverges from the germline segment, which might be a read error. CDR1 is MNHNY, CDR2 SVGAGI, per germline (reference sequence). This CDR3 comprises 15 residues. The sequenced sample was blood. This sequence was found in a woman aged 70 to 79 in good health. V usage is TRBV6-6 and J usage is TRBJ1-5; tentative D call: TRBD1 (6 bases). In DNA form, the CDR3 reads TGTGCCAGCAGTTTCCGGGGGCCGTACAATCGGCCCCAGCATTTT. Translation gives CASSFRGPYNRPQHF.